This T cell receptor (beta chain) is drawn from a study of PD-L1 blockade in urothelial cancer. Study-wide background: Of prior chemotherapy regimens, patients had received between 0 and 3. T cells numbered a median of 141,255 in the blood samples.

TCRdb's copy holds only in-frame clones and misses some; the assay was immunoSEQ multiplex PCR. The repertoire holds tens of thousands of clones, with approximately 87% as singletons. Time point specified: pretreatment peripheral blood. The sequence was collected from a man between 60 and 75 years old with urothelial cancer. The sample in question was PBMCs, obtained around atezolizumab (anti-PD-L1) treatment.

The CDR3 region has the DNA TGTGCCAGCAGCCCATTTCGGGGGACCGGAGTGTTCTTC. Translated: CASSPFRGTGVFF. The V gene is TRBV11-2, the J gene TRBJ2-1; the D gene is possibly TRBD2 (6 bases). The CDR3 has 13 residues. Trimming shortened V by 5 bases and J by 15 bases, and 20 bases separated the two germline ends. Germline-derived CDR1 and CDR2 are SGHAT and FQNNGV.